One and the same sample provided the 26 T cell receptor beta chains below, sequenced in a study of regulatory T cells in long-lasting Graves disease. Time point of the sample: persistent/refractory GD, antithyroid drugs over 5 years with positive TRAb. The TCR library was prepared using RNA isolated from PBMCs. Through Arm-PCR of CDR3 regions and iRepertoire HTBI primers, TCR beta libraries were built. TCRdb used MiXCR to reprocess the multiplex PCR reads, holding one entry per CDR3 protein. The profile shows fewer than 450,000 distinct CDR3 sequences, roughly a quarter of them singletons. The sample here was peripheral blood mononuclear cells (PBMCs), taken when the disease was refractory, from a patient treated with antithyroid drugs. The receptors shown here come from a female donor with Graves disease.

This clonotype was picked up a small number of times. J is TRBJ2-7 and V is TRBV20-1; TRBD1 or TRBD2 may be the D gene (5 bases each). This CDR3 is built from 13 residues. Germline lookup yields CDR1 DFQATT and CDR2 SNEGSKA (reference sequence). V was shortened by 5 bases and J by 3 bases, with 14 bases between the two germline ends. The CDR3 DNA reads as TGCAGTGCTCGACCGGGACCCGACTACGAGCAGTACTTC. Amino acids: CSARPGPDYEQYF.

In its sample, this clonotype was seen many times. V usage is TRBV18 and J usage is TRBJ2-5, with D possibly TRBD1 on 5 matching bases. This CDR3 is built from 14 residues. Trimming stripped 1 base from V and 2 bases from J, with 8 bases between. Germline CDR1 is KGHSH and CDR2 is LQKENI. CDR3 in amino acids: CASSPRQGQETQYF. CDR3 DNA sequence: TGTGCCAGCTCACCACGCCAGGGACAAGAGACCCAGTACTTC.

V gene TRBV28 combines with J gene TRBJ1-2; unclear D gene. V was trimmed by 4 bases and J by 7 bases, leaving 16 bases between them. CDR1 and CDR2 (germline): MDHEN, SYDVKM. The CDR3 is 14 amino acids. This chain's CDR3 is CASSWPGPTGGYTF. CDR3 in DNA: TGTGCCAGCAGTTGGCCCGGGCCCACGGGTGGCTACACCTTC.

This chain links TRBV14 with TRBJ1-1; 7 positions agree with TRBD1. In germline, CDR1 is SGHDN, CDR2 FVKESK. After removal of 3 bases from V and 6 bases from J, the junction contained 7 bases not matched to a gene. The CDR3 covers 14 residues. CDR3 amino acids: CASSHPDRPPEAFF. The CDR3 DNA follows: TGTGCCAGCAGCCACCCGGACAGGCCACCTGAAGCTTTCTTT.

This clonotype has at least ten counts. This chain connects TRBV7-3 to TRBJ2-5; 10 nucleotides agree with TRBD2. CDR1 and CDR2 (germline): SGHTA, FQGTGA. CDR3 length: 15 residues. J was trimmed by 1 base and V by 5 bases; bases with no gene match: 4. Here the CDR3 reads CASSVAGGPQETQYF. CDR3 DNA sequence: TGTGCCAGCAGCGTAGCGGGAGGCCCCCAAGAGACCCAGTACTTC.

At least ten counts were recorded for this clonotype. V and J are TRBV7-2 and TRBJ2-5; 11 nucleotides align to TRBD2. Trimming at V came to 3 bases and at J to 1 base, leaving 4 bases not matched to a gene. CDR3 length: 16 amino acids. The germline CDR1 and CDR2 sequences are SGHTA and FQGNSA. CDR3 bases: TGTGCCAGCAGCTTGACCGGGACTAGCGGCCAAGAGACCCAGTACTTC. Its translation: CASSLTGTSGQETQYF.

V and J are TRBV4-3 and TRBJ1-1, with D perhaps matching TRBD1 (5 bases). This CDR3 is 15 amino acids long. Germline loops: CDR1 LGHNA, CDR2 YSLEER. Trimming left V 4 bases short and J 1 base short, with 13 bases between. The CDR3, as DNA: TGCGCCAGCAGCCCCACTCAACAGGCGAACACTGAAGCTTTCTTT. This translates into CASSPTQQANTEAFF.

Ten or more counts support this clonotype. DNA of the CDR3: TGTGCCAGCAGTTCCACCGGGACTAGCGGCACCGGGGAGCTGTTTTTT. Encoded protein: CASSSTGTSGTGELFF. This rearrangement joins TRBV12-3 or TRBV12-4 to TRBJ2-2, with TRBD2 identical over 11 bases. CDR3 length equals 16 residues. The V and J ends lost 4 bases and 4 bases, in that order; junction bases with no gene match: 5.

This clonotype was detected a few times. The chain joins TRBV19 to TRBJ2-5, with D possibly TRBD2 on 5 matching bases. Germline assignment: CDR1 LNHDA and CDR2 SQIVND (reference sequence). The CDR3 totals 13 residues. Trimming took off 10 bases at V and 2 bases at J, with 14 bases between the two ends. The CDR3 coding sequence is TGTGCCACCTCACGGGGTCGGCAAGAGACCCAGTACTTC. It translates to CATSRGRQETQYF.

This clonotype was observed many times. The chain couples TRBV28 to TRBJ1-4; 10 nucleotides line up with TRBD1. CDR1 MDHEN and CDR2 SYDVKM come from the germline V gene. The CDR3 is 14 residues long. Trimming took 3 bases from V and 8 from J; bases not matched to a gene: 3. DNA of the CDR3: TGTGCCAGCAGTTTGGGACAGGGGAAAGAAAAACTGTTTTTT. Translating it yields CASSLGQGKEKLFF.

This rearrangement joins TRBV28 to TRBJ2-2, with 13 positions matching TRBD2. CDR3 length equals 14 residues. CDR1 is MDHEN and CDR2 is SYDVKM in the germline V gene. With V trimmed by 8 bases and J by 7 bases, 4 bases remained unmatched. Here the CDR3 reads CASGLAGVNGELFF. DNA for the CDR3: TGTGCCAGCGGACTAGCGGGAGTGAACGGGGAGCTGTTTTTT. The full variable domain, its missing parts supplied by reference TRBV28 and TRBJ2-2, is DVKVTQSSRYLVKRTGEKVFLECVQDMDHENMFWYRQDPGLGLRLIYFSYDVKMKEKGDIPEGYSVSREKKERFSLILESASTNQTSMYLCASGLAGVNGELFFGEGSRLTVL.

There are many counts of this clonotype. The V gene is TRBV11-2, the J gene TRBJ1-3; a possible D gene is TRBD1 (6 bases). The CDR3 runs 14 residues. The ends were cut back, 5 bases at V and 0 bases at J, with 8 bases in the middle. Germline assignment: CDR1 SGHAT and CDR2 FQNNGV. In DNA form, the CDR3 reads TGTGCCAGCAGCCGACAGGTCTCTGGAAACACCATATATTTT. Amino acid sequence: CASSRQVSGNTIYF.

The rearrangement links TRBV2 to TRBJ1-2; weak D call: TRBD1 (5 bases). Trimming shortened V by 7 bases and J by 5 bases, and 14 bases separated the two germline ends. This CDR3 comprises 13 residues. Germline V gene lookup returns CDR1 SNHLY and CDR2 FYNNEI. CDR3 nucleotides: TGTGCCAGCACCAGCGGGGCCCCGTATGGCTACACCTTC. Encoded protein: CASTSGAPYGYTF.

The rearrangement uses TRBV14 and TRBJ2-7; D is undetermined. The CDR3 is made up of 16 amino acids. With 0 bases removed from V and 0 bases from J, the gap between germline ends came to 12 bases. Germline CDR1 and CDR2: SGHDN and FVKESK. The CDR3 nucleotides are TGTGCCAGCAGCCAAGATGGGGTTTGGAGCTCCTACGAGCAGTACTTC. It codes for CASSQDGVWSSYEQYF.

This clonotype has ten or more counts. The V gene is TRBV28, the J gene TRBJ1-4; D unclear. The germline V gene encodes CDR1 MDHEN and CDR2 SYDVKM. CDR3 length: 11 amino acids. Trimming removed 7 bases from V and 10 bases from J, with 10 bases in between. Here the CDR3 DNA reads TGTGCCAGCACTCTCTCAGGAAAACTGTTTTTT. This codes for CASTLSGKLFF.

The rearrangement uses TRBV5-1 and TRBJ2-2; TRBD2 matches at 10 bases. The V gene's germline CDR1 is SGHRS and CDR2 YFSETQ. The CDR3 runs to 16 residues. V shed 4 bases and J 4 bases; nucleotides not matched to a gene: 7. The CDR3: CASSITSGRATGELFF. The CDR3 region has the DNA TGCGCCAGCAGCATAACCAGCGGGAGGGCCACCGGGGAGCTGTTTTTT. The whole variable domain, filled in from reference TRBV5-1 and TRBJ2-2, reads KAGVTQTPRYLIKTRGQQVTLSCSPISGHRSVSWYQQTPGQGLQFLFEYFSETQRNKGNFPGRFSGRQFSNSRSEMNVSTLELGDSALYLCASSITSGRATGELFFGEGSRLTVL.

The CDR3 nucleotides are TGTGCCAGCAGTCCTGAGAGGGCAGGCGTCAACAATGAGCAGTTCTTC. Its protein product is CASSPERAGVNNEQFF. The V and J genes are TRBV12-3 or TRBV12-4 and TRBJ2-1, with a weak D call TRBD2 (5 bases). V was trimmed by 5 bases and J by 5 bases, leaving 19 bases between them. This CDR3 spans 16 amino acids.

Remarks on this clonotype: With a much larger clone just one base away, this may be a read error. V usage is TRBV6-6 and J usage is TRBJ1-1; no firm D call. Germline V CDR1 and CDR2: MNHNY, SVGAGI (reference sequence). This CDR3 comprises 14 residues. The CDR3 protein is CASSHSIRASEAFF. CDR3 in DNA: TGTGCCAGCAGTCACTCGATACGCGCCAGTGAAGCTTTCTTT.

This clonotype was detected a few times. The J gene is TRBJ2-7, the V gene TRBV6-1, with TRBD2 matching 11 bases. CDR3 size: 14 residues. Germline CDR1 is MNHNS and CDR2 is SASEGT. With V trimmed by 10 bases and J by 1 base, 6 bases remained unmatched. This CDR3 reads CATELAGGSYEQYF. CDR3 coding DNA: TGTGCCACCGAATTAGCGGGAGGGTCCTACGAGCAGTACTTC.

This clonotype was counted a few times. J is TRBJ1-3 and V is TRBV13; D perhaps matches TRBD1 (5 bases). V dropped 3 bases and J dropped 2 bases, with 8 bases sitting between them. CDR3 length: 14 amino acids. Germline V gene sequence: CDR1 PRHDT, CDR2 FYEKMQ (reference sequence). For the CDR3, the DNA is TGTGCCAGCAGCTTGAAGGACACTGGAAACACCATATATTTT. Encoded protein: CASSLKDTGNTIYF.

This clonotype showed up just a few times. The V gene is TRBV12-3 or TRBV12-4, the J gene TRBJ2-1; no reliable D call. V shed 3 bases and J shed 9 bases, with 9 bases lying between them. The CDR3 extends over 12 amino acids. Here the CDR3 reads CASSFPEAEQFF. In DNA, the CDR3 is TGTGCCAGCAGTTTTCCCGAAGCTGAGCAGTTCTTC.

In this sample, this clonotype turned up a few times. The J gene is TRBJ1-4, the V gene TRBV20-1; 8 nucleotides agree with TRBD1. The germline gives CDR1 DFQATT, CDR2 SNEGSKA (reference sequence). J was trimmed by 7 bases and V by 6 bases; bases with no gene match: 7. The CDR3 totals 13 residues. The CDR3, as DNA: TGCAGTGCAAGGACAGGGCAAGGTGAAAAACTGTTTTTT. This encodes CSARTGQGEKLFF.

This clonotype was detected only a few times. The chain carries TRBV20-1 and TRBJ1-2, with D perhaps matching TRBD1 (5 bases). CDR1 is DFQATT and CDR2 is SNEGSKA in the germline V gene (reference sequence). V was shortened by 3 bases and J by 4 bases, with 9 bases between the two germline ends. The CDR3 extends over 12 amino acids. The CDR3 DNA is TGCAGTGCTAGCCCAGGGATCTATGGCTACACCTTC. Residues: CSASPGIYGYTF.

This clonotype was found a few times. The gene calls are TRBV14 and TRBJ1-6; D possibly corresponds to TRBD1 (5 bases). The CDR3 has 17 residues. The V end was cut by 1 base, the J end by 8 bases, with 18 bases between. CDR1 is SGHDN, CDR2 FVKESK, per germline. For the CDR3, the DNA is TGTGCCAGCAGCCAAGCCCTTCAGCCAGGGCTCCATTCACCCCTCCACTTT. This translates into CASSQALQPGLHSPLHF.

This clonotype was counted between two and nine times. The chain joins TRBV7-9 to TRBJ2-7, with D tentatively TRBD2 (6 bases). The germline V gene encodes CDR1 SEHNR and CDR2 FQNEAQ (reference sequence). Trimming left V 0 bases short and J 7 bases short, with 10 bases between. CDR3 size: 13 residues. CDR3 sequence (DNA): TGTGCCAGCAGCTTAGCCCTAGCGAGGGAGCAGTACTTC. Its translation: CASSLALAREQYF.

This clonotype was counted at least ten times. The genes are TRBV28 and TRBJ2-7, with D perhaps given as TRBD1 or TRBD2 (5 bases each). The germline CDR1 and CDR2 sequences are MDHEN and SYDVKM. The ends were cut back, 3 bases at V and 7 bases at J, with 19 bases in the middle. CDR3 length: 15 amino acids. The chain's CDR3 is CASSFYWVGVGEQYF. CDR3 bases: TGTGCCAGCAGTTTTTATTGGGTGGGGGTGGGTGAGCAGTACTTC.